A selection of T cell receptor beta chains follows, all from one sample in a study of CD8 T cell repertoires and HIV-1 epitope variants. Their antigens remain unidentified. Here immunoSEQ multiplex PCR was the method, and the copy in TCRdb shows in-frame clones only, minus some. The table has 5,000 to 7,000 clones, 65% to 75% seen once. Sequencing input: cultured CD8+ T cells derived from PBMCs. The receptor set was obtained from a male donor with HIV. CDR3s include the opening cysteine and the closing phenylalanine or tryptophan. D genes are given only for firm matches. Rows give clone size only sometimes, using once, few, many, or a class for an expanded clone.

V	D	J	size	length	CDR3	DNA
TRBV19	TRBD1	TRBJ2-1	-	17	CASSNWGWDRGMNEQFF	TGTGCCAGTAGTAATTGGGGCTGGGACAGGGGTATGAATGAGCAGTTCTTC
TRBV2	-	TRBJ1-3	once	14	CASPRQASGNTIYF	TGTGCCAGCCCTCGACAGGCGTCTGGAAACACCATATATTTT
TRBV4-1	-	TRBJ1-2	-	17	CASSQDPSGNRRYGYTF	TGCGCCAGCAGCCAAGACCCCTCGGGTAACAGGCGGTATGGCTACACCTTC
TRBV7-9	TRBD1	TRBJ2-7	-	12	CASSPGQGPIDF	TGTGCCAGCAGCCCGGGACAGGGGCCTATCGACTTC
TRBV6-6	TRBD2	TRBJ2-3	once	15	CASSLAGGLADTQYF	TGTGCCAGCAGTTTAGCGGGGGGGCTCGCAGATACGCAGTATTTT
TRBV25-1	TRBD1	TRBJ1-2	-	14	CASFSSGTDYGYTF	TGTGCCAGTTTTTCATCCGGGACAGACTATGGCTACACCTTC
TRBV4-1	TRBD1	TRBJ2-7	few	17	CASSQEPYFGQGYEQYF	TGCGCCAGCAGCCAAGAGCCCTACTTTGGACAGGGCTACGAGCAGTACTTC
TRBV19	-	TRBJ2-1	-	15	CASSIMGNTYNEQFF	TGTGCCAGTAGTATTATGGGGAACACCTACAATGAGCAGTTCTTC
TRBV27	TRBD1	TRBJ2-1	-	15	CASSLTGGTYNEQFF	TGTGCCAGCAGTTTAACAGGGGGGACCTACAATGAGCAGTTCTTC
TRBV2	-	TRBJ2-5	-	15	CASTPTGGVGETQYF	TGTGCCAGCACGCCGACTGGAGGGGTCGGCGAGACCCAGTACTTC
TRBV9	TRBD2	TRBJ2-3	once	15	CASSVEGLAGYTQYF	TGTGCCAGCAGCGTAGAGGGACTAGCGGGGTATACGCAGTATTTT
TRBV19	TRBD1	TRBJ1-1	-	14	CASSMAGGNTEAFF	TGTGCCAGTAGTATGGCAGGGGGTAACACTGAAGCTTTCTTT
TRBV18	TRBD2	TRBJ2-7	-	14	CASSPGTSGYEQYF	TGTGCCAGCTCACCCGGGACTAGCGGTTACGAGCAGTACTTC
TRBV6-6	TRBD2	TRBJ2-5	once	15	CASSPSGRATETQYF	TGTGCCAGCAGTCCTAGCGGGAGGGCCACAGAGACCCAGTACTTC
TRBV6-5	-	TRBJ2-5	once	14	CASTQGTYQETQYF	TGTGCCAGCACCCAAGGGACGTACCAAGAGACCCAGTACTTC
TRBV19	-	TRBJ1-6	-	15	CASSTPGRQSSPLHF	TGTGCCAGTAGTACACCGGGACGGCAAAGTTCACCCCTCCACTTT
TRBV28	-	TRBJ2-5	-	12	CASRGASETQYF	TGTGCCAGCAGGGGGGCCTCCGAGACCCAGTACTTC
TRBV7-2	-	TRBJ2-7	-	15	CASSLVPEAPHEQYF	TGTGCCAGCAGCTTAGTGCCCGAAGCCCCTCACGAGCAGTACTTC
TRBV6-5	-	TRBJ2-1	once	12	CASSYTGNEQFF	TGTGCCAGCAGTTACACGGGGAATGAGCAGTTCTTC
TRBV29-1	TRBD1	TRBJ2-7	-	15	CSVPISGTGGYEQYF	TGCAGCGTTCCCATCTCCGGGACAGGGGGTTACGAGCAGTACTTC
TRBV7-6	TRBD1	TRBJ1-2	few	15	CASSLTGNRDYGYTF	TGTGCCAGCAGCCTGACAGGGAATAGAGACTATGGCTACACCTTC
TRBV7-8	-	TRBJ1-2	-	15	CASSLRTDPMWGYTF	TGTGCCAGCAGCTTACGGACAGACCCTATGTGGGGCTACACCTTC
TRBV6-1	-	TRBJ2-7	-	14	CASSEARKGYEQYF	TGTGCCAGCAGTGAAGCGCGGAAAGGGTACGAGCAGTACTTC
TRBV6-5	-	TRBJ1-1	-	15	CASSYGGGTWGEAFF	TGTGCCAGCAGTTACGGTGGAGGGACCTGGGGTGAAGCTTTCTTT
TRBV9	-	TRBJ1-4	-	15	CASSGTGTGNEKLFF	TGTGCCAGCAGCGGCACCGGGACTGGTAATGAAAAACTGTTTTTT
TRBV9	-	TRBJ2-7	-	15	CASSVGFGSSYEQYF	TGTGCCAGCAGCGTAGGTTTCGGGAGCTCCTACGAGCAGTACTTC
TRBV30	-	TRBJ2-7	few	12	CAWSGDGYEQYF	TGTGCCTGGAGCGGGGACGGCTACGAGCAGTACTTC
TRBV19	-	TRBJ1-5	-	12	CASTLGNQPQHF	TGTGCCAGTACGCTGGGCAATCAGCCCCAGCATTTT
TRBV10-3	TRBD1	TRBJ2-3	-	16	CAISEAGQGVTDTQYF	TGTGCCATCAGTGAGGCGGGACAGGGAGTGACAGATACGCAGTATTTT
TRBV30	-	TRBJ2-1	-	15	CAWRADGSSYNEQFF	TGTGCCTGGAGGGCGGACGGAAGCTCCTACAATGAGCAGTTCTTC
TRBV6-5	-	TRBJ2-2	-	15	CASSYTGTNTGELFF	TGTGCCAGCAGTTACACGGGGACAAACACCGGGGAGCTGTTTTTT
TRBV7-9	TRBD1	TRBJ1-2	-	15	CASSFGTATVYGYTF	TGTGCCAGCAGCTTCGGGACAGCCACGGTCTATGGCTACACCTTC
TRBV6-5	TRBD2	TRBJ2-1	few	16	CASSYSPSGGAREQFF	TGTGCCAGCAGTTACTCTCCTAGCGGGGGGGCCCGTGAGCAGTTCTTC
TRBV28	TRBD2	TRBJ2-3	once	19	CASSPILIRLAGDGDTQYF	TGTGCCAGCAGCCCCATATTAATCCGACTAGCGGGAGATGGAGATACGCAGTATTTT
TRBV4-2	-	TRBJ2-1	-	13	CASSQVAHNEQFF	TGTGCCAGCAGCCAAGTGGCCCACAATGAGCAGTTCTTC
TRBV6-1	-	TRBJ2-1	-	16	CASSDYHPAGHNEQFF	TGTGCCAGCAGTGACTACCATCCTGCGGGTCACAATGAGCAGTTCTTC
TRBV6-5	-	TRBJ2-1	-	16	CASSYSAASSYNEQFF	TGTGCCAGCAGTTACTCAGCGGCCAGCTCCTACAATGAGCAGTTCTTC
TRBV18	TRBD2	TRBJ2-7	-	16	CASSPLASGGRYEQYF	TGTGCCAGCTCACCACTGGCTAGCGGGGGTCGTTACGAGCAGTACTTC
TRBV4-2	TRBD1	TRBJ2-3	-	17	CASSQESGTVGTDTQYF	TGTGCCAGCAGCCAAGAGAGTGGGACAGTCGGCACAGATACGCAGTATTTT
TRBV6-1	-	TRBJ2-7	-	15	CASSELAGVFYEQYF	TGTGCCAGCAGTGAACTCGCAGGGGTCTTCTACGAGCAGTACTTC
TRBV5-1	-	TRBJ2-5	-	14	CASSFLTPQETQYF	TGTGCCAGCAGCTTCCTAACACCTCAAGAGACCCAGTACTTC
TRBV7-7	TRBD1	TRBJ2-6	-	12	CASSYTGVLLTF	TGTGCCAGCAGCTACACAGGGGTCCTCCTGACTTTC